This passage covers 11 T cell receptor beta chains from one sample sequenced in a study of cytomegalovirus exposure and HLA in healthy donors. The PCR had 60 Vbeta and 13 Jbeta primers. TCRdb's copy holds only in-frame clones and misses some; the assay was immunoSEQ multiplex PCR. The sample carries about 99,000 clones, more than 75% recorded once. Sequenced material: PBMCs. These receptors were taken from a woman aged 18-30 years in good health and CMV-seropositive.

This chain uses TRBV11-2 with TRBJ2-1; TRBD2 aligns across 9 bases. The CDR3 totals 16 residues. The ends lost 1 base at V and 4 bases at J; junction bases unmatched: 5. CDR1 is SGHAT, CDR2 FQNNGV, per germline. CDR3 region: CASSLVLAGIYNEQFF. DNA of the CDR3: TGTGCCAGCAGCTTAGTCCTAGCGGGAATATACAATGAGCAGTTCTTC.

This clone was counted a few times. This chain links TRBV5-1 with TRBJ1-5; 8 bases fit TRBD1. CDR3 length: 15 amino acids. The germline V gene encodes CDR1 SGHRS and CDR2 YFSETQ. The junction had 2 bases not matched to a gene; V was cut back by 3 bases and J by 0 bases. The chain's CDR3 is CASSWTGNSNQPQHF. Written as DNA, the CDR3 is TGCGCCAGCAGCTGGACAGGGAATAGCAATCAGCCCCAGCATTTT.

The chain employs TRBV11-2 and TRBJ2-7; 8 bases are shared with TRBD1. Looked up from germline, CDR1 is SGHAT and CDR2 is FQNNGV. After removal of 2 bases from V and 11 bases from J, the junction contained 23 bases not matched to a gene. The CDR3 contains 18 residues. The CDR3 bases are TGTGCCAGCAGCTTATCTCTGATTGGGCCCGGGACAGGCGTCGACGAGTACTTC. This translates into CASSLSLIGPGTGVDEYF.

V and J are TRBV28 and TRBJ1-2; D uncertain. Trimming cost V 5 bases and J 4 bases, with 14 bases left between them. Germline loops: CDR1 MDHEN, CDR2 SYDVKM. The CDR3 runs to 14 residues. The CDR3 spells CASSPALGGYGYTF. DNA for the CDR3: TGTGCCAGCAGTCCCGCCCTAGGTGGCTATGGCTACACCTTC.

This clone appeared once. This sequence joins TRBV11-2 and TRBJ2-5; weak D call: TRBD1 (5 bases). CDR1 SGHAT and CDR2 FQNNGV come from the germline V gene. V lost 0 bases to trimming and J lost 1 base, with 9 bases between them. The CDR3 sequence is 15 residues long. Here the CDR3 reads CASSLDWGSQETQYF. DNA for the CDR3: TGTGCCAGCAGCTTAGATTGGGGCTCCCAAGAGACCCAGTACTTC.

This chain joins TRBV11-2 and TRBJ2-7; perhaps TRBD2 as D (5 bases). Germline-derived CDR1 and CDR2 are SGHAT and FQNNGV. The length of the CDR3 is 15 residues. The ends were cut back, 5 bases at V and 3 bases at J, with 17 bases in the middle. This CDR3 reads CASSLAQQMGYEQYF. As DNA, the CDR3 is TGTGCCAGCAGCCTAGCACAGCAGATGGGCTACGAGCAGTACTTC.

The chain has TRBV6-5 and TRBJ1-2; 7 bases match TRBD1. This CDR3 contains 15 residues. With V trimmed by 5 bases and J by 4 bases, 10 bases remained unmatched. Germline loops: CDR1 MNHEY, CDR2 SVGAGI. The CDR3 nucleotides are TGTGCCAGCAGTCCGGACCCCGGGACAGTCTATGGCTACACCTTC. Amino acids: CASSPDPGTVYGYTF.

The DNA of the CDR3 is TGTGCCTGGAGTGGCTCCGGGACTAGCGGGAGTTCGTTTCAAGTAGAGACCCAGTACTTC. Translating it yields CAWSGSGTSGSSFQVETQYF. The chain uses TRBV30 and TRBJ2-5; TRBD2 matches 14 bases. Losses at the gene ends were 1 base for V and 4 bases for J; bases not matched to a gene: 17. This CDR3 has 20 amino acids. The V gene's germline CDR1 is GTSNPN and CDR2 SVGIG (reference sequence).

The V call is TRBV7-3, the J call TRBJ2-1; TRBD2 matches 10 bases. V was clipped by 5 bases and J by 7 bases; unmatched bases: 8. Germline values: CDR1 SGHTA, CDR2 FQGTGA. CDR3 size: 15 residues. CDR3 nucleotides: TGTGCCAGCAGCCCGCTAGCGGGAGTCCCTAATGAGCAGTTCTTC. This encodes CASSPLAGVPNEQFF.

The rearrangement joins TRBV28 to TRBJ1-1; D possibly corresponds to TRBD1 (5 bases). The V end lost 3 bases, the J end lost 1 base, and 12 bases lay between the germline ends. Germline CDR1 MDHEN, CDR2 SYDVKM. The length of the CDR3 is 15 residues. The CDR3 region has the DNA TGTGCCAGCAGTTTGTTCGACAGACCGAACACTGAAGCTTTCTTT. Residues: CASSLFDRPNTEAFF. The full variable domain, rest sourced from reference TRBV28 and TRBJ1-1, is DVKVTQSSRYLVKRTGEKVFLECVQDMDHENMFWYRQDPGLGLRLIYFSYDVKMKEKGDIPEGYSVSREKKERFSLILESASTNQTSMYLCASSLFDRPNTEAFFGQGTRLTVV.

This chain connects TRBV5-6 to TRBJ1-5; TRBD1 might be the D (5 bases). Germline V gene lookup returns CDR1 SGHDT and CDR2 YYEEEE. This CDR3 spans 15 amino acids. V was shortened by 0 bases and J by 1 base, with 8 bases between the two germline ends. CDR3 DNA: TGTGCCAGCAGCTTGGGGGGCAGGAGCAATCAGCCCCAGCATTTT. Its protein product is CASSLGGRSNQPQHF.